This passage covers 15 T cell receptor beta chains from one sample sequenced in a study of cytomegalovirus exposure and HLA in healthy donors. Clones were sequenced by immunoSEQ multiplex PCR, and TCRdb holds only the in-frame ones, with some missing. The sample includes 70,000 to 80,000 clones, approximately 95% of them seen just once. Sequenced input: PBMCs. These receptors came from a woman aged 18-30 years in good health and CMV-seronegative.

The chain joins TRBV5-1 to TRBJ1-5; TRBD1 is a possible D gene (5 bases). Looked up from germline, CDR1 is SGHRS and CDR2 is YFSETQ. The CDR3 spans 14 residues. V was cut by 5 bases and J by 5 bases, with 14 bases left in between. CDR3 region: CASRPGGGDQPQHF. The CDR3 coding sequence is TGCGCCAGCAGGCCTGGGGGAGGGGATCAGCCCCAGCATTTT.

V usage is TRBV19 and J usage is TRBJ2-7; possible D gene TRBD2, 5 bases. CDR1 and CDR2 (germline): LNHDA, SQIVND (reference sequence). V was shortened by 6 bases and J by 3 bases, with 12 bases between the two germline ends. The CDR3 totals 13 residues. CDR3 nucleotide sequence: TGTGCCAGTAGCGAGCGGAGAGGCTACGAGCAGTACTTC. Protein product: CASSERRGYEQYF.

As DNA, the CDR3 is TGTGCCAGTAGTATATTCGGACTAGCGGGAGGGGCGAACACCGGGGAGCTGTTTTTT. This sequence encodes CASSIFGLAGGANTGELFF. The chain uses TRBV19 and TRBJ2-2; TRBD2 matches at 15 bases. CDR3 length equals 19 residues. V shed 2 bases and J 0 bases; nucleotides not matched to a gene: 4. Per the germline V gene, CDR1 is LNHDA and CDR2 is SQIVND (reference sequence).

This clone was detected only once. This rearrangement joins TRBV19 to TRBJ1-2; possible D gene TRBD1, 5 bases. The V and J ends lost 7 bases and 5 bases respectively, with 11 bases between them. CDR1 and CDR2 (germline): LNHDA, SQIVND (reference sequence). This CDR3 spans 12 amino acids. The chain's CDR3 is CASTSGTYGYTF. Here the CDR3 DNA reads TGTGCCAGTACTTCCGGGACTTATGGCTACACCTTC. The full variable domain, in which reference TRBV19 and TRBJ1-2 provide the parts outside the CDR3, is DGGITQSPKYLFRKEGQNVTLSCEQNLNHDAMYWYRQDPGQGLRLIYYSQIVNDFQKGDIAEGYSVSREKKESFPLTVTSAQKNPTAFYLCASTSGTYGYTFGSGTRLTVV.

The chain is built from TRBV27 and TRBJ2-7; D unclear. V shed 0 bases and J shed 2 bases, with 8 bases lying between them. CDR1 and CDR2 from the germline V gene are MNHEY and SMNVEV (reference sequence). The CDR3 contains 14 residues. As DNA, the CDR3 is TGTGCCAGCAGTTTATCGGCGGCTACCTACGAGCAGTACTTC. This translates into CASSLSAATYEQYF.

The chain carries TRBV11-3 and TRBJ2-2; 9 bases line up with TRBD2. Germline V gene sequence: CDR1 SGHNT, CDR2 YENEEA. The junction had 0 bases not matched to a gene; V was cut back by 1 base and J by 6 bases. CDR3 length equals 14 residues. CDR3 DNA: TGTGCCAGCAGCTTAGGGACTAGCGCCGGGGAGCTGTTTTTT. Translating gives CASSLGTSAGELFF.

This clone has only one observation. The chain couples TRBV5-4 to TRBJ1-1; 8 nucleotides line up with TRBD1. Trimming at V came to 3 bases and at J to 5 bases, leaving 9 bases not matched to a gene. The CDR3 length is 15 residues. Germline loops: CDR1 SGHNT, CDR2 YYREEE (reference sequence). The CDR3: CASSSGGWGGTEAFF. DNA for the CDR3: TGTGCCAGCAGCTCAGGGGGCTGGGGGGGGACTGAAGCTTTCTTT.

The CDR3: CASSLVAGEFGYTF. The CDR3 bases are TGTGCCAGCAGCTTGGTGGCAGGGGAGTTTGGCTACACCTTC. V and J are TRBV5-4 and TRBJ1-2; possibly TRBD1 for D (6 bases). Germline CDR1 is SGHNT and CDR2 is YYREEE (reference sequence). V shed 0 bases and J shed 7 bases, with 13 bases lying between them. This CDR3 has 14 amino acids. Complete variable domain (other parts from reference TRBV5-4 and TRBJ1-2): ETGVTQSPTHLIKTRGQQVTLRCSSQSGHNTVSWYQQALGQGPQFIFQYYREEENGRGNFPPRFSGLQFPNYSSELNVNALELDDSALYLCASSLVAGEFGYTFGSGTRLTVV.

The CDR3 region has the DNA TGTGCCAGCAGCATCGGACAGGGAAGCCCCAATCAGCCCCAGCATTTT. It translates to CASSIGQGSPNQPQHF. V is TRBV5-6 and J is TRBJ1-5; 8 nucleotides align to TRBD1. V trimming: 4 bases; J trimming: 3 bases; junction bases outside the gene matches: 9. Germline V CDR1 and CDR2: SGHDT, YYEEEE. The CDR3 covers 16 residues.

The chain combines TRBV10-3 with TRBJ2-7; D may be TRBD1 (5 bases). Germline CDR1 reads ENHRY; CDR2 reads SYGVKD. V lost 11 bases and J 0 bases, leaving 8 bases between the germline ends. The CDR3 extends over 11 amino acids. The CDR3 spells CAAGFSYEQYF. The CDR3 DNA reads as TGTGCCGCAGGGTTCTCCTACGAGCAGTACTTC.

V and J are TRBV7-6 and TRBJ2-3; D is unclear. The CDR3 has 11 residues. V lost 8 bases and J lost 5, with 8 bases in between. Germline V gives CDR1 SGHVS, CDR2 FNYEAQ. CDR3 region: CASSNGDTQYF. In nucleotides, the CDR3 is TGTGCCAGCTCGAACGGAGATACGCAGTATTTT. The full variable domain, with the rest looked up from reference TRBV7-6 and TRBJ2-3, is GAGVSQSPRYKVTKRGQDVALRCDPISGHVSLYWYRQALGQGPEFLTYFNYEAQQDKSGLPNDRFSAERPEGSISTLTIQRTEQRDSAMYRCASSNGDTQYFGPGTRLTVL.

This chain uses TRBV27 with TRBJ2-7; TRBD2 matches 14 bases. Germline-derived CDR1 and CDR2 are MNHEY and SMNVEV (reference sequence). The trim removed 3 bases at V and 3 bases at J, leaving 7 bases unmatched. The CDR3 has 17 residues. This chain's CDR3 is CASSFAGLAGGNYEQYF. CDR3 nucleotides: TGTGCCAGCAGTTTTGCCGGACTAGCGGGAGGCAACTACGAGCAGTACTTC.

The J gene is TRBJ1-1, the V gene TRBV7-6; D not certain. Trimming shortened V by 5 bases and J by 0 bases, and 19 bases separated the two germline ends. Germline values: CDR1 SGHVS, CDR2 FNYEAQ. The CDR3 extends over 17 amino acids. Here the CDR3 reads CASSRFTEGRMNTEAFF. In nucleotides, the CDR3 is TGTGCCAGCAGCCGCTTTACTGAAGGGAGGATGAACACTGAAGCTTTCTTT. The whole variable domain, filled in from reference TRBV7-6 and TRBJ1-1, reads GAGVSQSPRYKVTKRGQDVALRCDPISGHVSLYWYRQALGQGPEFLTYFNYEAQQDKSGLPNDRFSAERPEGSISTLTIQRTEQRDSAMYRCASSRFTEGRMNTEAFFGQGTRLTVV.

The CDR3 DNA is TGCGCCAGCAGCTTTACTTCGACAGGGGGGGCCAATGAGCAGTTCTTC. Translation: CASSFTSTGGANEQFF. The chain employs TRBV5-1 and TRBJ2-1; 9 bases are a match to TRBD1. Germline loops: CDR1 SGHRS, CDR2 YFSETQ. The CDR3 runs 16 residues. The V segment lost 2 bases and the J segment 6 bases; nucleotides outside the gene matches: 9.

The chain recombines TRBV2 with TRBJ1-5; 7 nucleotides line up with TRBD1. Germline values: CDR1 SNHLY, CDR2 FYNNEI. The CDR3 consists of 14 residues. V trimming: 7 bases; J trimming: 7 bases; junction bases outside the gene matches: 10. The CDR3: CASNLQGSQQPQHF. The CDR3 coding sequence is TGTGCCAGCAATTTACAGGGGTCGCAACAGCCCCAGCATTTT.